A single sample gave rise to the 19 T cell receptor beta chains below, sequenced in a study of blood T cell repertoires in COVID-19. The assay was immunoSEQ multiplex PCR, and TCRdb's table has in-frame clones only and misses some. The table has around 37,000 clones, just under 75% seen once; the top ten hold roughly a tenth. Sample: peripheral blood. These receptors came from a man in his 70s with COVID-19, enrolled during active disease.

In this sample, this clone turned up a few times. The chain recombines TRBV7-9 with TRBJ1-1; TRBD1 is a possible D gene (6 bases). V shed 5 bases and J shed 5 bases, with 12 bases lying between them. Germline loops: CDR1 SEHNR, CDR2 FQNEAQ (reference sequence). The CDR3 is made up of 13 amino acids. CDR3 coding DNA: TGTGCCAGCAGCCCACAGGGAGAGACTGAAGCTTTCTTT. Translating it yields CASSPQGETEAFF. Based on the CDR3 plus reference TRBV7-9 and TRBJ1-1, the full variable domain is DTGVSQNPRHKITKRGQNVTFRCDPISEHNRLYWYRQTLGQGPEFLTYFQNEAQLEKSRLLSDRFSAERPKGSFSTLEIQRTEQGDSAMYLCASSPQGETEAFFGQGTRLTVV.

V is TRBV2 and J is TRBJ1-3; the D is unclear. This CDR3 is 14 amino acids long. The V and J ends lost 6 bases and 0 bases respectively, with 9 bases between them. From germline, CDR1 is SNHLY and CDR2 FYNNEI. This CDR3 is CASSAGNSGNTIYF. In DNA, the CDR3 is TGTGCCAGCAGCGCAGGAAACTCTGGAAACACCATATATTTT.

This clone was picked up a small number of times. The chain combines TRBV5-1 with TRBJ2-1, with TRBD1 matching 8 bases. The CDR3 contains 14 residues. Germline V gene sequence: CDR1 SGHRS, CDR2 YFSETQ. The V and J ends lost 1 base and 5 bases, in that order; junction bases with no gene match: 2. CDR3 nucleotide sequence: TGCGCCAGCAGCTTGCAGGGGGCGGACAATGAGCAGTTCTTC. This translates into CASSLQGADNEQFF.

The rearrangement uses TRBV7-2 and TRBJ1-1; D is unclear. Germline assignment: CDR1 SGHTA and CDR2 FQGNSA. V lost 2 bases to trimming and J lost 0 bases, with 10 bases between them. The length of the CDR3 is 15 residues. The chain's CDR3 is CASSLLTPLNTEAFF. In DNA, the CDR3 is TGTGCCAGCAGCTTACTCACTCCTCTGAACACTGAAGCTTTCTTT.

J is TRBJ1-4 and V is TRBV5-3, with TRBD1 matching over 7 bases. TRBV5-3 is labeled an ORF, and its function is uncertain. Losses at the gene ends were 3 bases for V and 5 bases for J; bases not matched to a gene: 4. This CDR3 spans 14 amino acids. The CDR3 is CARSSTGFNEKLFF. In nucleotides, the CDR3 is TGTGCCAGAAGCTCGACAGGGTTCAATGAAAAACTGTTTTTT.

The genes are TRBV29-1 and TRBJ1-4, with 7 bases that match TRBD1. This CDR3 comprises 14 residues. Trimming cost V 0 bases and J 7 bases; bases outside gene matches: 5. Looked up from germline, CDR1 is SQVTM and CDR2 is ANQGSEA. CDR3 nucleotide sequence: TGCAGCGTTGAAGATAGGACAGGAGGTGAAAAACTGTTTTTT. Its protein product is CSVEDRTGGEKLFF.

The chain has TRBV6-5 and TRBJ1-6, with a tentative D call TRBD1 (5 bases). Germline V CDR1 and CDR2: MNHEY, SVGAGI. The CDR3 runs to 15 residues. The germline V and J ends were trimmed by 0 bases and 11 bases, with 14 bases remaining between them. CDR3 loop: CASSYSSRSRAPLHF. The CDR3 DNA reads TGTGCCAGCAGTTACTCGAGCCGTTCCAGGGCACCCCTCCACTTT.

This rearrangement joins TRBV20-1 to TRBJ2-7; 11 bases are shared with TRBD2. V shed 3 bases, J shed 3 bases, and the junction held 1 base outside the gene matches. The CDR3 has 13 amino acids. The germline CDR1 and CDR2 sequences are DFQATT and SNEGSKA (reference sequence). The CDR3 DNA follows: TGCAGTGCTAGTAGCGGGGGGGACTACGAGCAGTACTTC. Translating gives CSASSGGDYEQYF.

This clone occurred a few times. The chain uses TRBV5-1 and TRBJ2-7; the D gene is possibly TRBD2 (6 bases). The CDR3 loop spans 15 amino acids. Deletions cut 4 bases from V and 5 bases from J, with 19 bases between. The germline V gene encodes CDR1 SGHRS and CDR2 YFSETQ. The CDR3 spells CASSPPGVVVHEQYF. The DNA of the CDR3 is TGCGCCAGCAGCCCACCGGGGGTAGTAGTCCACGAGCAGTACTTC.

The rearrangement links TRBV11-2 to TRBJ2-7; weak D call: TRBD1 (6 bases). The germline gives CDR1 SGHAT, CDR2 FQNNGV. This CDR3 has 14 amino acids. With 3 bases removed from V and 3 bases from J, the gap between germline ends came to 12 bases. CDR3 in DNA: TGTGCCAGCAGCTTGACAGGAACTTTCTACGAGCAGTACTTC. Amino acids: CASSLTGTFYEQYF.

The J gene is TRBJ2-5, the V gene TRBV7-8; D is ambiguous. Trimming stripped 1 base from V and 3 bases from J, with 9 bases between. CDR3 length equals 14 residues. Per the germline V gene, CDR1 is SGHVS and CDR2 is FQNEAQ. CDR3 amino acids: CASSLEQVEETQYF. Written as DNA, the CDR3 is TGTGCCAGCAGCTTAGAGCAGGTCGAAGAGACCCAGTACTTC. Variable domain in full (rest from reference TRBV7-8 and TRBJ2-5): GAGVSQSPRYKVAKRGQDVALRCDPISGHVSLFWYQQALGQGPEFLTYFQNEAQLDKSGLPSDRFFAERPEGSVSTLKIQRTQQEDSAVYLCASSLEQVEETQYFGPGTRLLVL.

The genes are TRBV9 and TRBJ2-7; 7 nucleotides align to TRBD2. Germline V CDR1 and CDR2: SGDLS, YYNGEE. The CDR3 runs 15 residues. The V segment lost 0 bases and the J segment 6 bases; nucleotides outside the gene matches: 9. The CDR3 spells CASSVGASGGTEQYF. DNA of the CDR3: TGTGCCAGCAGCGTAGGGGCATCGGGGGGAACCGAGCAGTACTTC.

The chain couples TRBV7-2 to TRBJ1-4; TRBD1 matches at 9 bases. The V gene end was trimmed by 6 bases and the J gene end by 6 bases; junction bases not matched to a gene: 17. Germline-derived CDR1 and CDR2 are SGHTA and FQGNSA. The CDR3 runs to 18 residues. The CDR3: CASRSRPGQGGWDEKLFF. For the CDR3, the DNA is TGTGCCAGCAGGTCACGACCGGGACAGGGAGGATGGGATGAAAAACTGTTTTTT.

V and J are TRBV3-1 (or the pseudogene TRBV3-2) and TRBJ1-2; no definite D call. The CDR3 loop spans 14 amino acids. V lost 0 bases and J 8 bases, leaving 13 bases between the germline ends. CDR1 and CDR2 (germline): LGHDT, YNNKEL (reference sequence). CDR3 sequence: CASSQDRNGAGYTF. CDR3 sequence (DNA): TGTGCCAGCAGCCAAGATCGTAACGGAGCGGGCTACACCTTC.

V gene TRBV27 combines with J gene TRBJ2-6, with 12 bases aligning to TRBD2. The junction had 12 bases not matched to a gene; V was cut back by 8 bases and J by 4 bases. Per germline, CDR1 MNHEY and CDR2 SMNVEV (reference sequence). CDR3 size: 18 residues. The CDR3 sequence is CASLLKPGLAGGANVLTF. CDR3 in DNA: TGTGCCAGCCTCTTAAAACCGGGACTAGCGGGCGGGGCCAACGTCCTGACTTTC.

The rearrangement joins TRBV7-9 to TRBJ2-7; TRBD1 matches 10 bases. The CDR3 is made up of 17 amino acids. The V segment lost 1 base and the J segment 0 bases; nucleotides outside the gene matches: 6. Germline values: CDR1 SEHNR, CDR2 FQNEAQ (reference sequence). This CDR3 reads CASSLETGGFSSYEQYF. DNA of the CDR3: TGTGCCAGCAGCTTAGAGACAGGGGGCTTCAGCTCCTACGAGCAGTACTTC.

The V and J genes are TRBV2 and TRBJ2-3, with D tentatively TRBD1 (6 bases). This CDR3 is 16 amino acids long. Germline V CDR1 and CDR2: SNHLY, FYNNEI. The V gene lost 4 bases and the J gene lost 5 bases, with 19 bases spanning the gap. This CDR3 is CASSVDRRKYVDTQYF. As DNA, the CDR3 is TGTGCCAGCAGTGTAGACAGGCGGAAGTATGTAGATACGCAGTATTTT.

This chain joins TRBV7-2 and TRBJ2-3; 10 bases align to TRBD1. Losses at the gene ends were 2 bases for V and 3 bases for J; bases not matched to a gene: 2. This CDR3 spans 15 amino acids. Per germline, CDR1 SGHTA and CDR2 FQGNSA. CDR3 sequence reads: CASSLSGQGTDTQYF. For the CDR3, the DNA is TGTGCCAGCAGCTTATCGGGACAGGGGACAGATACGCAGTATTTT.

The V gene is TRBV9, the J gene TRBJ1-3, with D unclear. Germline lookup yields CDR1 SGDLS and CDR2 YYNGEE. Trimming removed 4 bases at V and 0 bases at J, with 14 bases between. This CDR3 is 16 amino acids long. CDR3 residues: CASSPWEGSSGNTIYF. CDR3 nucleotide sequence: TGTGCCAGCAGCCCTTGGGAGGGAAGCTCTGGAAACACCATATATTTT.